This is a list of T cell receptor beta chains from one sample in a study of T-cell reconstitution after alpha-beta-depleted transplantation in children. MiXCR, applied by TCRdb to the PCR reads, yields one record per CDR3 protein. The data contain hundreds of thousands of distinct CDR3 sequences, roughly 7.7% of them seen just once; the ten biggest clones take up 6.3%. Sequenced here: PBMCs, mostly from graft donor cells, sampled 180 days after TCRalphabeta/CD19-depleted stem cell transplant. The receptors were sampled from a male patient aged 5 to 17 who had a stem cell transplant for acute lymphoblastic leukemia, so the T cells may come from the graft donor. Both conserved end residues are part of each CDR3. The order of the fields is CDR3 protein, CDR3 DNA, clone size, V gene, J gene, D gene. D genes are given only for firm matches. Clone size is shown for a subset of rows, as once, few, many or a class of expanded clone.

cdr3_aa: CASSSGYTGELFF; cdr3_nt: TGTGCCAGCAGCAGCGGCTACACCGGGGAGCTGTTTTTT; clone_size: many; v_call: TRBV27; j_call: TRBJ2-2; d_call: .
cdr3_aa: CASSRDDYEQYF; cdr3_nt: TGTGCCAGCAGTCGGGACGACTACGAGCAGTACTTC; clone_size: many; v_call: TRBV12-3/TRBV12-4; j_call: TRBJ2-7; d_call: .
cdr3_aa: CASSFNDRVETQYF; cdr3_nt: TGTGCCAGCAGTTTTAACGACAGGGTTGAGACCCAGTACTTC; clone_size: .; v_call: TRBV6-5; j_call: TRBJ2-5; d_call: TRBD1
cdr3_aa: CSARRQGSIAGELFF; cdr3_nt: TGCAGTGCTAGAAGACAGGGGTCGATTGCCGGGGAGCTGTTTTTT; clone_size: many; v_call: TRBV20-1; j_call: TRBJ2-2; d_call: TRBD1
cdr3_aa: CASRRTSVTDTQYF; cdr3_nt: TGTGCCAGCAGAAGGACTTCGGTCACAGATACGCAGTATTTT; clone_size: many; v_call: TRBV2; j_call: TRBJ2-3; d_call: .
cdr3_aa: CASSQAYRGNQPQHF; cdr3_nt: TGCGCCAGCAGCCAAGCCTACAGGGGAAATCAGCCCCAGCATTTT; clone_size: many; v_call: TRBV4-3; j_call: TRBJ1-5; d_call: TRBD1
cdr3_aa: CASTSIVRTGELFF; cdr3_nt: TGCGCCAGCACCTCCATTGTACGCACCGGGGAGCTGTTTTTT; clone_size: many; v_call: TRBV5-1; j_call: TRBJ2-2; d_call: .
cdr3_aa: CASSLAARGGGYEQYF; cdr3_nt: TGTGCCAGCAGCTTAGCGGCGCGGGGGGGCGGGTACGAGCAGTACTTC; clone_size: many; v_call: TRBV7-2; j_call: TRBJ2-7; d_call: TRBD2
cdr3_aa: CASSPQGRDTGELFF; cdr3_nt: TGTGCCAGCAGCCCACAGGGGAGGGACACCGGGGAGCTGTTTTTT; clone_size: .; v_call: TRBV7-3; j_call: TRBJ2-2; d_call: .
cdr3_aa: CASSQEVETGDYGYTF; cdr3_nt: TGTGCCAGCAGCCAAGAAGTTGAGACAGGGGACTATGGCTACACCTTC; clone_size: many; v_call: TRBV3-1; j_call: TRBJ1-2; d_call: TRBD1
cdr3_aa: CATSRDWEPGETQYF; cdr3_nt: TGTGCCACCAGCAGAGATTGGGAACCGGGGGAGACCCAGTACTTC; clone_size: few; v_call: TRBV15; j_call: TRBJ2-5; d_call: .
cdr3_aa: CASSLETTRNEQFF; cdr3_nt: TGCGCCAGCAGCTTAGAAACTACCCGCAATGAGCAGTTCTTC; clone_size: many; v_call: TRBV5-1; j_call: TRBJ2-1; d_call: .
cdr3_aa: CASSLSPGQPNTEAFF; cdr3_nt: TGTGCCAGCAGCCTGAGTCCGGGACAGCCGAACACTGAAGCTTTCTTT; clone_size: many; v_call: TRBV7-6; j_call: TRBJ1-1; d_call: TRBD1
cdr3_aa: CASSEAEDRGQPQHF; cdr3_nt: TGTGCCAGCAGTGAAGCGGAGGACAGGGGTCAGCCCCAGCATTTT; clone_size: many; v_call: TRBV6-1; j_call: TRBJ1-5; d_call: TRBD1
cdr3_aa: CASSTGPRNTEAFF; cdr3_nt: TGTGCCAGCAGTACAGGCCCTCGGAACACTGAAGCTTTCTTT; clone_size: many; v_call: TRBV2; j_call: TRBJ1-1; d_call: .
cdr3_aa: CASVPGGGLNQPQHF; cdr3_nt: TGTGCCAGTGTGCCGGGGGGCGGCCTCAATCAGCCCCAGCATTTT; clone_size: few; v_call: TRBV19; j_call: TRBJ1-5; d_call: .
cdr3_aa: CASSLSLNDEQFF; cdr3_nt: TGCGCCAGCAGCTTGTCCCTTAATGATGAGCAGTTCTTC; clone_size: many; v_call: TRBV5-1; j_call: TRBJ2-1; d_call: .
cdr3_aa: CASGIIPGTGDDGYTF; cdr3_nt: TGTGCTAGTGGTATAATCCCCGGGACAGGGGATGATGGCTACACCTTC; clone_size: many; v_call: TRBV12-5; j_call: TRBJ1-2; d_call: TRBD1